The 23 T cell receptor beta chains given below trace back to one sample, sequenced in a study of Ad26.COV2.S vaccination and SARS-CoV-2 variants. Clones were read by immunoSEQ multiplex PCR, and TCRdb kept only the in-frame ones, dropping some. The sample has around 450,000 clones; 80% to 90% are singletons. As to treatment: around 19 received Ad26.COV2.S at low or high dose, single or two shots; about 5 received placebo; per-sample allocation not given. Specimen acquisition occurred on day 63 following the initial vaccine or placebo injection. The sample in question was peripheral blood, obtained in a trial of Ad26.COV2.S vaccine versus placebo. The receptor set was obtained from a person between 18 and 65 years old who received the Ad26.COV2.S COVID-19 vaccine or a placebo.

The chain couples TRBV2 to TRBJ1-2; D possibly corresponds to TRBD1 (5 bases). Germline V gene lookup returns CDR1 SNHLY and CDR2 FYNNEI. The CDR3 sequence is 12 residues long. V was cut by 6 bases and J by 4 bases, with 9 bases left in between. CDR3 sequence reads: CASRAGLYGYTF. For the CDR3, the DNA is TGTGCCAGCAGAGCAGGGCTCTATGGCTACACCTTC.

This sequence joins TRBV5-6 and TRBJ2-7; 7 bases map to TRBD1. J gave up 0 bases and V 3 bases, and 6 bases lay outside the gene matches. This CDR3 has 15 residues. Per the germline V gene, CDR1 is SGHDT and CDR2 is YYEEEE. The CDR3 here is CASSSGDRASYEQYF. The CDR3 DNA is TGTGCCAGCAGCTCCGGTGACAGGGCCTCCTACGAGCAGTACTTC.

This clone appeared a few times. V gene TRBV7-9 combines with J gene TRBJ2-1, with D perhaps TRBD2 (6 bases). The CDR3 extends over 15 amino acids. The V and J ends lost 4 bases and 6 bases respectively, with 16 bases between them. The V gene's germline CDR1 is SEHNR and CDR2 FQNEAQ (reference sequence). The CDR3, as DNA: TGTGCCAGCAGCTGGCGTTCTGGGACTCCCAATGAGCAGTTCTTC. It encodes CASSWRSGTPNEQFF.

The rearrangement joins TRBV5-1 to TRBJ1-1; TRBD1 might be the D (5 bases). The V end was cut by 5 bases, the J end by 0 bases, with 11 bases between. The length of the CDR3 is 14 residues. Germline loops: CDR1 SGHRS, CDR2 YFSETQ. The CDR3 sequence: CASREGPMNTEAFF. In DNA form, the CDR3 reads TGCGCCAGCAGGGAGGGGCCCATGAACACTGAAGCTTTCTTT.

This chain links TRBV5-1 with TRBJ1-6; 7 nucleotides line up with TRBD1. V trimming: 5 bases; J trimming: 8 bases; junction bases outside the gene matches: 4. Germline V gene data show CDR1 as SGHRS and CDR2 as YFSETQ. The CDR3 runs to 13 residues. CDR3 residues: CASSRQGDSPLHF. The CDR3 DNA is TGCGCCAGCAGTCGACAGGGTGATTCACCCCTCCACTTT.

The J gene is TRBJ1-1, the V gene TRBV7-3; possibly TRBD1 for D (5 bases). Trimming left V 2 bases short and J 1 base short, with 11 bases between. This CDR3 contains 15 residues. CDR1 and CDR2 from the germline V gene are SGHTA and FQGTGA. The CDR3 DNA follows: TGTGCCAGCAGCTTAGACGGGGGTGAGAACACTGAAGCTTTCTTT. Translating gives CASSLDGGENTEAFF.

The chain is built from TRBV5-1 and TRBJ1-4; D not resolved. Trimming took off 4 bases at V and 6 bases at J, with 16 bases between the two ends. This CDR3 comprises 15 residues. Germline V gene sequence: CDR1 SGHRS, CDR2 YFSETQ. The CDR3 reads CASSVGYPGDEKLFF. The CDR3 DNA sequence: TGCGCCAGCAGCGTAGGGTATCCGGGTGATGAAAAACTGTTTTTT.

The J gene is TRBJ2-6, the V gene TRBV19; D tentatively reads TRBD1 or TRBD2 (5 bases each). CDR3 length: 14 residues. CDR1 LNHDA and CDR2 SQIVND come from the germline V gene (reference sequence). Trimming pared 5 bases from V and 4 bases from J, leaving 9 bases between. The CDR3 reads CASSRGTGANVLTF. As DNA, the CDR3 is TGTGCCAGTAGTCGAGGGACCGGGGCCAACGTCCTGACTTTC. Variable domain in full (rest from reference TRBV19 and TRBJ2-6): DGGITQSPKYLFRKEGQNVTLSCEQNLNHDAMYWYRQDPGQGLRLIYYSQIVNDFQKGDIAEGYSVSREKKESFPLTVTSAQKNPTAFYLCASSRGTGANVLTFGAGSRLTVL.

The chain couples TRBV15 to TRBJ1-1; TRBD1 is a possible D gene (5 bases). Trimming shortened V by 3 bases and J by 11 bases, and 16 bases separated the two germline ends. Germline-derived CDR1 and CDR2 are LNHNV and YYDKDF (reference sequence). CDR3 length equals 13 residues. CDR3 in amino acids: CATSSPRGFEAFF. CDR3 DNA sequence: TGTGCCACCAGCAGCCCCCGGGGGTTTGAGGCTTTCTTT.

The rearrangement links TRBV5-1 to TRBJ1-4; 7 bases match TRBD1. The V segment lost 5 bases and the J segment 2 bases; nucleotides outside the gene matches: 6. The CDR3 is made up of 15 amino acids. Germline V gives CDR1 SGHRS, CDR2 YFSETQ. The CDR3 region is CASSYDRATNEKLFF. DNA of the CDR3: TGCGCCAGCAGTTACGACAGGGCCACTAATGAAAAACTGTTTTTT. The whole variable domain, remainder taken from reference TRBV5-1 and TRBJ1-4, is KAGVTQTPRYLIKTRGQQVTLSCSPISGHRSVSWYQQTPGQGLQFLFEYFSETQRNKGNFPGRFSGRQFSNSRSEMNVSTLELGDSALYLCASSYDRATNEKLFFGSGTQLSVL.

In this sample, this clone turned up a few times. The DNA of the CDR3 is TGTGCCAGCAGCAACCCTCAGGGCAGAGCTAACTATGGCTACACCTTC. Protein product: CASSNPQGRANYGYTF. V usage is TRBV9 and J usage is TRBJ1-2, with D maybe TRBD1 (5 bases). The CDR3 has 16 residues. The ends were cut back, 4 bases at V and 0 bases at J, with 16 bases in the middle. CDR1 SGDLS and CDR2 YYNGEE come from the germline V gene.

This clone was seen repeatedly, ten times or more. The rearrangement uses TRBV19 and TRBJ2-7, with TRBD1 matching 10 bases. Germline CDR1 and CDR2: LNHDA and SQIVND (reference sequence). Trimming removed 6 bases from V and 1 base from J; junction bases left unmatched: 6. The CDR3 runs 15 residues. CDR3 loop: CASSGPGQGSYEQYF. CDR3 DNA sequence: TGTGCCAGTAGCGGTCCGGGACAGGGGTCCTACGAGCAGTACTTC.

V is TRBV6-5 and J is TRBJ2-1, with 8 nucleotides matching TRBD1. V lost 8 bases to trimming and J lost 2 bases; unmatched junction nucleotides: 8. This CDR3 comprises 15 residues. Germline V gene sequence: CDR1 MNHEY, CDR2 SVGAGI. The DNA of the CDR3 is TGTGCCAGCTCCGTCGACAGGGGACCCTACAATGAGCAGTTCTTC. Translated: CASSVDRGPYNEQFF.

The J gene is TRBJ2-7, the V gene TRBV2, with TRBD1 matching over 7 bases. The germline V gene encodes CDR1 SNHLY and CDR2 FYNNEI. The CDR3 sequence is 12 residues long. After removal of 8 bases from V and 2 bases from J, the junction contained 3 bases not matched to a gene. CDR3 in DNA: TGTGCCAGCGGGGACAGCACCTACGAGCAGTACGTC. Its translation: CASGDSTYEQYV.

This chain links TRBV6-6 with TRBJ2-7; D gene unclear. Trimming left V 4 bases short and J 3 bases short, with 7 bases between. This CDR3 is 12 amino acids long. The germline V gene encodes CDR1 MNHNY and CDR2 SVGAGI (reference sequence). CDR3 amino acids: CASSLSLYEQYV. CDR3 nucleotide sequence: TGTGCCAGCAGTTTAAGCCTCTACGAGCAGTACGTC.

This chain connects TRBV9 to TRBJ1-3; 7 bases align to TRBD1. Germline-derived CDR1 and CDR2 are SGDLS and YYNGEE. The CDR3 sequence is 14 residues long. With 4 bases clipped from V and 5 bases from J, the junction kept 6 bases outside the gene matches. In nucleotides, the CDR3 is TGTGCCAGCAGCCCCCGACAGGGTAGAAACACCATATATTTT. It is translated as CASSPRQGRNTIYF.

Turning to this clone: The identical CDR3 is also encoded by other nucleotide sequences in the sample. The rearrangement uses TRBV10-3 and TRBJ1-2, with D unresolved. CDR1 ENHRY and CDR2 SYGVKD come from the germline V gene. V was shortened by 4 bases and J by 1 base, with 7 bases between the two germline ends. The CDR3 consists of 13 residues. The CDR3 coding sequence is TGTGCCATCAGTGGGACGGATAACTATGGCTACACCTTC. Protein product: CAISGTDNYGYTF.

Here the CDR3 DNA reads TGTGCCAGCAGTTACGACAGGGGTGGCTACAATGAGCAGTTCTTC. This encodes CASSYDRGGYNEQFF. The chain carries TRBV27 and TRBJ2-1; 8 positions match TRBD1. The CDR3 sequence is 15 residues long. The junction had 5 bases not matched to a gene; V was cut back by 4 bases and J by 3 bases. Per germline, CDR1 MNHEY and CDR2 SMNVEV (reference sequence).

This chain connects TRBV20-1 to TRBJ1-5; a weak D match, TRBD1 (6 bases). The CDR3 runs to 17 residues. Trimming stripped 3 bases from V and 3 bases from J, with 21 bases between. CDR1 and CDR2 from the germline V gene are DFQATT and SNEGSKA (reference sequence). CDR3 loop: CSASGGIGQFINQPQHF. CDR3 DNA: TGCAGTGCTAGTGGGGGGATAGGACAGTTTATCAATCAGCCCCAGCATTTT.

The chain combines TRBV27 with TRBJ1-5; TRBD1 matches at 8 bases. In germline, CDR1 is MNHEY, CDR2 SMNVEV (reference sequence). V dropped 6 bases and J dropped 4; count of bases not matched to a gene: 14. The CDR3 spans 17 residues. The DNA of the CDR3 is TGTGCCAGCAGCCTGATAAAACCGGGACAGGAAAATCAGCCCCAGCATTTT. It is translated as CASSLIKPGQENQPQHF.

CDR3 region: CATSDRLARETQYF. The CDR3, as DNA: TGTGCCACCAGTGACCGACTAGCGCGAGAGACCCAGTACTTC. The genes are TRBV24-1 and TRBJ2-5, with 8 bases lining up with TRBD2. V was clipped by 4 bases and J by 4 bases; unmatched bases: 4. This CDR3 is 14 amino acids long. Germline CDR1 is KGHDR and CDR2 is SFDVKD.

The chain links TRBV7-3 to TRBJ2-2; 8 bases line up with TRBD2. Germline-derived CDR1 and CDR2 are SGHTA and FQGTGA. The V and J ends lost 5 bases and 5 bases, in that order; junction bases with no gene match: 10. This CDR3 spans 16 amino acids. CDR3 amino acids: CASSRHSGGGTGELFF. Written as DNA, the CDR3 is TGTGCCAGCAGCCGTCACAGCGGGGGAGGGACCGGGGAGCTGTTTTTT. The full variable domain, with the rest looked up from reference TRBV7-3 and TRBJ2-2, is GAGVSQTPSNKVTEKGKYVELRCDPISGHTALYWYRQSLGQGPEFLIYFQGTGAADDSGLPNDRFFAVRPEGSVSTLKIQRTERGDSAVYLCASSRHSGGGTGELFFGEGSRLTVL.

The rearrangement joins TRBV7-8 to TRBJ1-6, with D unresolved. The CDR3 length is 16 residues. The ends were cut back, 1 base at V and 0 bases at J, with 7 bases in the middle. CDR1 is SGHVS and CDR2 is FQNEAQ in the germline V gene. The CDR3 nucleotides are TGTGCCAGCAGCTTAGTGGGTCCCTCCTATAATTCACCCCTCCACTTT. Protein product: CASSLVGPSYNSPLHF.